Listed below are T cell receptor beta chains from one sample, sequenced in a study of blood T cells in healthy people across ages. Via MiXCR, TCRdb re-called the 5' RACE reads, giving one row per CDR3 protein. The table lists over a million distinct CDR3 sequences, 40% to 55% of them singletons. The sequenced material came from blood. The receptor set was obtained from a woman aged 60 to 75 in good health. Both conserved end residues are part of each CDR3. Fields, in order: V gene, clone size, D gene, J gene, CDR3 protein, CDR3 DNA. A D gene is named only where the DNA matches it firmly. Size tells how often a clone was seen (once, few, many) or the class of an expanded clone, and some rows leave it out.

V gene: TRBV5-1; clone size: .; D gene: .; J gene: TRBJ2-6; CDR3 protein: CASSLVQGPGANVLTF; CDR3 DNA: TGCGCCAGCAGCTTGGTTCAGGGGCCCGGGGCCAACGTCCTGACTTTC
V gene: TRBV21-1; clone size: few; D gene: .; J gene: TRBJ1-1; CDR3 protein: CASSKGPQGAGTEAFF; CDR3 DNA: TGTGCCAGCAGCAAAGGACCACAGGGGGCAGGGACTGAAGCTTTCTTT
V gene: TRBV11-2; clone size: once; D gene: .; J gene: TRBJ1-5; CDR3 protein: CASSLDGGTGQPQHF; CDR3 DNA: TGTGCCAGCAGCTTAGATGGGGGGACGGGCCAGCCCCAGCATTTT
V gene: TRBV5-1; clone size: .; D gene: .; J gene: TRBJ2-3; CDR3 protein: CASSLVKGFGTDTQYF; CDR3 DNA: TGCGCCAGCAGCTTGGTGAAGGGCTTCGGCACAGATACGCAGTATTTT
V gene: TRBV27; clone size: once; D gene: .; J gene: TRBJ1-2; CDR3 protein: CASSLSERHGGDGYTF; CDR3 DNA: TGTGCCAGCAGTTTATCGGAGAGACACGGAGGGGATGGCTACACCTTC
V gene: TRBV25-1; clone size: few; D gene: .; J gene: TRBJ1-1; CDR3 protein: CASRVPGGPNTEAFF; CDR3 DNA: TGTGCCAGCAGAGTCCCGGGGGGACCGAACACTGAAGCTTTCTTT
V gene: TRBV29-1; clone size: .; D gene: TRBD1; J gene: TRBJ2-2; CDR3 protein: CSVRTGVTTGELFF; CDR3 DNA: TGCAGCGTTCGCACAGGGGTCACCACCGGGGAGCTGTTTTTT
V gene: TRBV20-1; clone size: .; D gene: .; J gene: TRBJ2-3; CDR3 protein: CSARPLGRGETDTQYF; CDR3 DNA: TGCAGTGCTAGACCCCTCGGGAGAGGGGAAACAGATACGCAGTATTTT
V gene: TRBV29-1; clone size: many; D gene: .; J gene: TRBJ2-5; CDR3 protein: CSVVGRGETQYF; CDR3 DNA: TGCAGCGTTGTGGGGCGAGGGGAGACCCAGTACTTC
V gene: TRBV20-1; clone size: few; D gene: TRBD1; J gene: TRBJ2-3; CDR3 protein: CSATRDRGRRDTQYF; CDR3 DNA: TGCAGTGCTACCCGGGACAGGGGGCGGAGGGATACGCAGTATTTT
V gene: TRBV4-1; clone size: once; D gene: TRBD2; J gene: TRBJ2-3; CDR3 protein: CASSQARGGTIGGRPDTQYF; CDR3 DNA: TGCGCCAGCAGCCAAGCCCGGGGGGGAACGATTGGAGGGCGACCAGATACGCAGTATTTT
V gene: TRBV27; clone size: .; D gene: TRBD1; J gene: TRBJ1-2; CDR3 protein: CASSLGQGLNYGYTF; CDR3 DNA: TGTGCCAGCAGTCTCGGACAGGGATTAAACTATGGCTACACCTTC
V gene: TRBV7-3; clone size: few; D gene: TRBD2; J gene: TRBJ2-1; CDR3 protein: CASSQGLAGGNRFF; CDR3 DNA: TGTGCCAGCAGCCAGGGACTAGCGGGAGGGAATAGGTTCTTC
V gene: TRBV20-1; clone size: .; D gene: TRBD1; J gene: TRBJ1-2; CDR3 protein: CSARSGTGSYGYTF; CDR3 DNA: TGCAGTGCTAGATCAGGGACAGGTTCATATGGCTACACCTTC
V gene: TRBV2; clone size: .; D gene: .; J gene: TRBJ2-3; CDR3 protein: CASSERTGGNSGRSRASTDTQYF; CDR3 DNA: TGTGCCAGCAGTGAACGGACAGGGGGCAATAGCGGGAGGTCTCGTGCTAGCACAGATACGCAGTATTTT
V gene: TRBV10-2; clone size: few; D gene: TRBD2; J gene: TRBJ2-7; CDR3 protein: CASGTSSYEQYF; CDR3 DNA: TGCGCCAGCGGGACTAGTTCCTACGAGCAGTACTTC
V gene: TRBV28; clone size: .; D gene: .; J gene: TRBJ1-2; CDR3 protein: CASSSRALGYGYTF; CDR3 DNA: TGTGCCAGCAGCTCCAGGGCTTTAGGCTATGGCTACACCTTC
V gene: TRBV6-5; clone size: .; D gene: .; J gene: TRBJ1-2; CDR3 protein: CASSYGADNYGYTF; CDR3 DNA: TGTGCCAGCAGTTACGGGGCGGATAACTATGGCTACACCTTC
V gene: TRBV5-6; clone size: few; D gene: .; J gene: TRBJ2-7; CDR3 protein: CASSPARSGSYNEQYF; CDR3 DNA: TGTGCCAGCAGCCCGGCCCGTAGCGGATCCTACAATGAGCAGTACTTC
V gene: TRBV15; clone size: .; D gene: .; J gene: TRBJ2-1; CDR3 protein: CATSRDRRRDNEQFF; CDR3 DNA: TGTGCCACCAGCAGAGATCGACGGCGCGACAATGAGCAGTTCTTC
V gene: TRBV27; clone size: .; D gene: .; J gene: TRBJ1-1; CDR3 protein: CASSHGADTEAFF; CDR3 DNA: TGTGCCAGCAGCCACGGGGCGGACACTGAAGCTTTCTTT
V gene: TRBV5-1; clone size: .; D gene: TRBD1; J gene: TRBJ1-2; CDR3 protein: CASSFGQDYGYTF; CDR3 DNA: TGCGCCAGCAGCTTCGGACAGGACTATGGCTACACCTTC
V gene: TRBV20-1; clone size: once; D gene: .; J gene: TRBJ2-3; CDR3 protein: CSASIGGPGISTDTQYF; CDR3 DNA: TGCAGTGCTAGTATTGGGGGGCCCGGGATAAGCACAGATACGCAGTATTTT
V gene: TRBV10-2; clone size: .; D gene: TRBD2; J gene: TRBJ2-1; CDR3 protein: CASSELASGNKEQFF; CDR3 DNA: TGCGCCAGCAGTGAGTTGGCTAGCGGCAACAAGGAGCAGTTCTTC
V gene: TRBV2; clone size: .; D gene: TRBD2; J gene: TRBJ2-3; CDR3 protein: CASSPGLAIRSTDTQYF; CDR3 DNA: TGTGCCAGCAGTCCGGGACTAGCGATTCGTAGCACAGATACGCAGTATTTT
V gene: TRBV27; clone size: few; D gene: TRBD1; J gene: TRBJ1-2; CDR3 protein: CASSSPGGGYTF; CDR3 DNA: TGTGCCAGCAGTTCCCCAGGGGGCGGCTACACCTTC
V gene: TRBV24-1; clone size: once; D gene: .; J gene: TRBJ2-1; CDR3 protein: CATGRSNEQFF; CDR3 DNA: TGTGCCACCGGCAGGAGCAATGAGCAGTTCTTC
V gene: TRBV13; clone size: .; D gene: .; J gene: TRBJ2-1; CDR3 protein: CASSLGGQVTLNEQFF; CDR3 DNA: TGTGCCAGCAGCTTAGGGGGCCAGGTTACCCTTAATGAGCAGTTCTTC
V gene: TRBV5-1; clone size: many; D gene: TRBD2; J gene: TRBJ2-3; CDR3 protein: CASSSGLAGTDTQYF; CDR3 DNA: TGCGCCAGCAGCTCGGGACTAGCGGGCACAGATACGCAGTATTTT
V gene: TRBV28; clone size: .; D gene: .; J gene: TRBJ2-7; CDR3 protein: CASTTWGTGLTSDEQYF; CDR3 DNA: TGTGCCAGCACCACTTGGGGGACAGGTCTGACTAGCGACGAGCAGTACTTC
V gene: TRBV6-1; clone size: .; D gene: .; J gene: TRBJ1-5; CDR3 protein: CASSEVWSFSNQPQHF; CDR3 DNA: TGTGCCAGCAGTGAAGTTTGGTCCTTTAGCAATCAGCCCCAGCATTTT
V gene: TRBV7-2; clone size: few; D gene: TRBD1; J gene: TRBJ2-1; CDR3 protein: CASSSRDRDTEQFF; CDR3 DNA: TGTGCCAGCAGCAGCCGGGACAGGGATACAGAGCAGTTCTTC
V gene: TRBV3-1; clone size: few; D gene: .; J gene: TRBJ2-7; CDR3 protein: CASSQDQRSYEQYF; CDR3 DNA: TGTGCCAGCAGCCAAGATCAGCGCTCCTACGAGCAGTACTTC
V gene: TRBV6-2/TRBV6-3; clone size: .; D gene: .; J gene: TRBJ1-2; CDR3 protein: CASSDSGGYGYTF; CDR3 DNA: TGTGCCAGCAGTGACTCTGGCGGATATGGCTACACCTTC
V gene: TRBV3-1; clone size: .; D gene: .; J gene: TRBJ2-5; CDR3 protein: CASSPTGRRQETQYF; CDR3 DNA: TGTGCCAGCAGCCCTACGGGAAGACGGCAAGAGACCCAGTACTTC
V gene: TRBV3-1; clone size: many; D gene: TRBD2; J gene: TRBJ2-1; CDR3 protein: CASSHASGEQFF; CDR3 DNA: TGTGCCAGCAGCCACGCTAGCGGAGAGCAGTTCTTC
V gene: TRBV14; clone size: .; D gene: .; J gene: TRBJ1-2; CDR3 protein: CASSQEPGVHGYTF; CDR3 DNA: TGTGCCAGCAGCCAAGAGCCGGGCGTACATGGCTACACCTTC
V gene: TRBV3-1; clone size: few; D gene: .; J gene: TRBJ2-7; CDR3 protein: CASSQDTGGTSSYEQYF; CDR3 DNA: TGTGCCAGCAGCCAAGATACGGGCGGGACCAGCTCCTACGAGCAGTACTTC
V gene: TRBV6-1; clone size: .; D gene: TRBD2; J gene: TRBJ2-1; CDR3 protein: CASSEGLAARSSYNEQFF; CDR3 DNA: TGTGCCAGCAGTGAAGGCCTAGCGGCCCGGAGCTCCTACAATGAGCAGTTCTTC
V gene: TRBV20-1; clone size: few; D gene: .; J gene: TRBJ2-3; CDR3 protein: CSARDLSASAVDTQYF; CDR3 DNA: TGCAGTGCTAGAGATCTGTCGGCTAGCGCGGTAGATACGCAGTATTTT
V gene: TRBV6-5; clone size: .; D gene: TRBD1; J gene: TRBJ1-2; CDR3 protein: CASSYDRGTNYGYTF; CDR3 DNA: TGTGCCAGCAGTTACGACAGGGGAACTAACTATGGCTACACCTTC
V gene: TRBV29-1; clone size: few; D gene: .; J gene: TRBJ2-5; CDR3 protein: CSVDRGPRETQYF; CDR3 DNA: TGCAGCGTTGACAGGGGCCCTCGGGAGACCCAGTACTTC
V gene: TRBV29-1; clone size: .; D gene: TRBD1; J gene: TRBJ2-7; CDR3 protein: CSAVGGQGVGEQYF; CDR3 DNA: TGCAGCGCCGTGGGAGGACAGGGGGTTGGCGAGCAGTACTTC
V gene: TRBV29-1; clone size: once; D gene: TRBD2; J gene: TRBJ2-3; CDR3 protein: CSVVSGRPRGTDTQYF; CDR3 DNA: TGCAGCGTTGTTAGCGGGAGGCCCAGGGGCACAGATACGCAGTATTTT
V gene: TRBV5-6; clone size: .; D gene: .; J gene: TRBJ1-2; CDR3 protein: CASSGPGDALRHGYTF; CDR3 DNA: TGTGCCAGCAGCGGACCGGGAGATGCCCTACGTCATGGCTACACCTTC
V gene: TRBV6-2/TRBV6-3; clone size: .; D gene: .; J gene: TRBJ1-5; CDR3 protein: CASSYSNPGRNQPQHF; CDR3 DNA: TGTGCCAGCAGTTACTCGAACCCAGGGAGAAATCAGCCCCAGCATTTT
V gene: TRBV7-9; clone size: few; D gene: TRBD2; J gene: TRBJ2-3; CDR3 protein: CAGVAGGPDTQYF; CDR3 DNA: TGTGCCGGAGTAGCGGGAGGACCAGATACGCAGTATTTT
V gene: TRBV27; clone size: few; D gene: .; J gene: TRBJ2-7; CDR3 protein: CASSLFQSSYEQYF; CDR3 DNA: TGTGCCAGCAGTTTATTCCAGAGCTCCTACGAGCAGTACTTC
V gene: TRBV27; clone size: .; D gene: .; J gene: TRBJ1-1; CDR3 protein: CASNFPPSGEDEAFF; CDR3 DNA: TGTGCCAGCAATTTCCCCCCCTCAGGGGAGGATGAAGCTTTCTTT
V gene: TRBV29-1; clone size: many; D gene: .; J gene: TRBJ2-5; CDR3 protein: CSVEGRGTETQYF; CDR3 DNA: TGCAGCGTTGAGGGCAGGGGAACAGAGACCCAGTACTTC
V gene: TRBV2; clone size: .; D gene: .; J gene: TRBJ2-6; CDR3 protein: CASSEAGSGANVLTF; CDR3 DNA: TGTGCCAGCAGTGAAGCCGGCTCTGGGGCCAACGTCCTGACTTTC
V gene: TRBV10-3; clone size: .; D gene: TRBD2; J gene: TRBJ2-1; CDR3 protein: CTISDPGLAGNNEQFF; CDR3 DNA: TGTACCATCAGTGACCCCGGACTAGCGGGTAACAATGAGCAGTTCTTC
V gene: TRBV5-1; clone size: .; D gene: .; J gene: TRBJ2-5; CDR3 protein: CASSLIQRGEETQYF; CDR3 DNA: TGCGCCAGCAGCTTGATACAGAGAGGTGAAGAGACCCAGTACTTC
V gene: TRBV13; clone size: many; D gene: TRBD2; J gene: TRBJ2-5; CDR3 protein: CASSARLADQETQYF; CDR3 DNA: TGTGCCAGCAGCGCCAGACTAGCGGACCAAGAGACCCAGTACTTC
V gene: TRBV20-1; clone size: .; D gene: .; J gene: TRBJ2-1; CDR3 protein: CSASLQGFYYNEQFF; CDR3 DNA: TGCAGTGCTAGCCTTCAGGGGTTTTATTACAATGAGCAGTTCTTC